A single sample is the source of the 27 T cell receptor beta chains below, sequenced in a study of shared clonotypes between healthy human individuals. CD45RO-negative CD8 cells positively selected for CCR7 made up the naive population, which excluded terminally differentiated effector memory CD45RA+ cells. Some clones are missing from TCRdb's copy, which holds only in-frame ones; the method was immunoSEQ multiplex PCR. The table shows just over 2,000,000 clones, with about 95% occurring only once. What was sequenced was naive CD8+ T cells sorted from blood. The receptor set was obtained from a young man in good health.

V usage is TRBV14 and J usage is TRBJ2-7, with 9 bases aligning to TRBD1. Germline CDR1 and CDR2: SGHDN and FVKESK. The V and J ends lost 0 bases and 3 bases, in that order; junction bases with no gene match: 6. The CDR3 contains 16 residues. The CDR3 DNA sequence: TGTGCCAGCAGCCAAGATCGGGGACAGGGAAGCTACGAGCAGTACTTC. This gives the protein CASSQDRGQGSYEQYF.

Notes on this clone: Relative to the germline gene, one junction end is altered; a read error may explain this. Other DNA sequences in the same sample also yield this CDR3. The chain recombines TRBV19 with TRBJ1-2; maybe TRBD1 (5 bases). The CDR3 loop spans 14 amino acids. Germline CDR1 reads LNHDA; CDR2 reads SQIVND (reference sequence). In DNA form, the CDR3 reads TGTGCCAGCAGTATTGCAGGGACGGACTATGGCTACACCTTC. Encoded protein: CASSIAGTDYGYTF.

The chain has TRBV2 and TRBJ1-2; D is unresolved. The CDR3 contains 13 residues. V dropped 3 bases and J dropped 4 bases, with 9 bases sitting between them. Germline values: CDR1 SNHLY, CDR2 FYNNEI. CDR3 DNA sequence: TGTGCCAGCAGTGATAGATTTTTCTATGGCTACACCTTC. Translation gives CASSDRFFYGYTF.

The rearrangement joins TRBV9 to TRBJ1-2; 7 bases match TRBD1. There are 13 residues in the CDR3. Germline lookup yields CDR1 SGDLS and CDR2 YYNGEE. V lost 0 bases to trimming and J lost 11 bases; unmatched junction nucleotides: 7. As DNA, the CDR3 is TGTGCCAGCAGCGTAGGACAGGGACTTTTGTACACCTTC. This encodes CASSVGQGLLYTF.

The rearrangement uses TRBV6-6 and TRBJ2-7, with no clear D. V was trimmed by 0 bases and J by 3 bases, leaving 9 bases between them. The CDR3 covers 14 residues. CDR1 MNHNY and CDR2 SVGAGI come from the germline V gene (reference sequence). DNA for the CDR3: TGTGCCAGCAGTTACTCTGAGCCCCACTACGAGCAGTACTTC. It encodes CASSYSEPHYEQYF.

V is TRBV19 and J is TRBJ1-5, with D unclear. Trimming left V 4 bases short and J 2 bases short, with 12 bases between. This CDR3 region has 15 residues. Germline V gene data show CDR1 as LNHDA and CDR2 as SQIVND (reference sequence). The CDR3 nucleotides are TGTGCCAGTAGTACCCCTTTCGAGGGCAATCAGCCCCAGCATTTT. Amino acid sequence: CASSTPFEGNQPQHF.

V gene TRBV5-6 combines with J gene TRBJ2-5, with TRBD1 matching over 10 bases. With V trimmed by 1 base and J by 4 bases, 7 bases remained unmatched. CDR1 is SGHDT, CDR2 YYEEEE, per germline. CDR3 length: 16 amino acids. CDR3 in amino acids: CASSLWGGQGRETQYF. The CDR3 bases are TGTGCCAGCAGCTTGTGGGGGGGACAGGGGCGAGAGACCCAGTACTTC.

The chain has TRBV27 and TRBJ1-2; 7 bases line up with TRBD1. The CDR3 consists of 15 residues. The junction had 9 bases not matched to a gene; V was cut back by 4 bases and J by 4 bases. CDR1 MNHEY and CDR2 SMNVEV come from the germline V gene (reference sequence). The CDR3 DNA reads TGTGCCAGCAGTTCCCATCTGACAGGGAGCTATGGCTACACCTTC. Translation gives CASSSHLTGSYGYTF.

Note on this clone: Other nucleotide sequences from this sample produce the same CDR3. V usage is TRBV9 and J usage is TRBJ2-7, with TRBD1 matching over 11 bases. The V and J ends lost 2 bases and 2 bases, in that order; junction bases with no gene match: 0. The V gene's germline CDR1 is SGDLS and CDR2 YYNGEE. The CDR3 spans 14 residues. CDR3: CASSVGQGAYEQYF. The CDR3 coding sequence is TGTGCCAGCAGCGTGGGACAGGGGGCCTACGAGCAGTACTTC.

The sample holds one count of this clone. The rearrangement uses TRBV29-1 and TRBJ2-1; 9 bases are shared with TRBD1. V was pared by 1 base and J by 9 bases, with 7 bases of the junction left unmatched. The CDR3 runs 14 residues. Germline CDR1 is SQVTM and CDR2 is ANQGSEA. Here the CDR3 reads CSVEGTGVGTEQFF. The CDR3 nucleotides are TGCAGCGTTGAAGGGACAGGGGTTGGTACTGAGCAGTTCTTC.

The CDR3 region is CASSSQGVVGTELFF. Written as DNA, the CDR3 is TGTGCCAGCAGTTCGCAGGGAGTGGTGGGGACTGAGCTGTTTTTT. This sequence joins TRBV6-5 and TRBJ2-2; D is possibly TRBD2 (6 bases). V was shortened by 4 bases and J by 11 bases, with 20 bases between the two germline ends. Germline V gene data show CDR1 as MNHEY and CDR2 as SVGAGI. This CDR3 has 15 amino acids.

About this clone itself: Additional DNA sequences in this sample encode the identical CDR3. The CDR3 DNA sequence: TGCGCCAGCAGCCAAGCCCGGGGCGGCTACGAGCAGTACTTC. Its protein is CASSQARGGYEQYF. The chain employs TRBV4-3 and TRBJ2-7; D is perhaps TRBD1 or TRBD2 (5 bases each). CDR1 and CDR2 from the germline V gene are LGHNA and YSLEER. V was trimmed by 1 base and J by 3 bases, leaving 10 bases between them. CDR3 length: 14 residues.

CDR3 coding DNA: TGTGCCAGTAGTCTGACTAGCGGGAGCGGTTCCGAGCAGTACTTC. This codes for CASSLTSGSGSEQYF. The genes are TRBV19 and TRBJ2-7; 12 bases align to TRBD2. The CDR3 is made up of 15 amino acids. Germline V gives CDR1 LNHDA, CDR2 SQIVND (reference sequence). J was trimmed by 6 bases and V by 5 bases; bases with no gene match: 8.

The J gene is TRBJ1-4, the V gene TRBV5-8; 10 bases are a match to TRBD1. Losses at the gene ends were 0 bases for V and 14 bases for J; bases not matched to a gene: 7. This CDR3 spans 14 amino acids. Germline lookup yields CDR1 SGHTS and CDR2 YDEGEE. CDR3 loop: CASSLGGTGESLFF. The CDR3 DNA is TGTGCCAGCAGCTTGGGGGGGACAGGGGAGTCCCTGTTTTTT.

The gene calls are TRBV4-3 and TRBJ1-2, with D perhaps TRBD1 (6 bases). Germline lookup yields CDR1 LGHNA and CDR2 YSLEER. CDR3 size: 16 residues. V shed 0 bases and J shed 0 bases, with 11 bases lying between them. CDR3 sequence (DNA): TGCGCCAGCAGCCAAGATCCGGCAGGGGCTAACTATGGCTACACCTTC. Translated, it gives CASSQDPAGANYGYTF.

This chain joins TRBV9 and TRBJ2-1; D not certain. CDR1 is SGDLS, CDR2 YYNGEE, per germline. V shed 0 bases and J shed 5 bases, with 18 bases lying between them. The CDR3 length is 17 residues. The DNA of the CDR3 is TGTGCCAGCAGCGTAGGGTCGATGTGGGATCTTAACAATGAGCAGTTCTTC. It translates to CASSVGSMWDLNNEQFF.

The rearrangement joins TRBV5-1 to TRBJ1-1; D unclear. Trimming shortened V by 0 bases and J by 1 base, and 10 bases separated the two germline ends. The germline CDR1 and CDR2 sequences are SGHRS and YFSETQ. This CDR3 comprises 15 residues. CDR3 in DNA: TGCGCCAGCAGCTTGGTGTTTGAAGAGAACACTGAAGCTTTCTTT. It yields the protein CASSLVFEENTEAFF. Full variable domain (outside the CDR3, taken from reference TRBV5-1 and TRBJ1-1): KAGVTQTPRYLIKTRGQQVTLSCSPISGHRSVSWYQQTPGQGLQFLFEYFSETQRNKGNFPGRFSGRQFSNSRSEMNVSTLELGDSALYLCASSLVFEENTEAFFGQGTRLTVV.

This chain links TRBV7-9 with TRBJ2-3, with TRBD2 matching over 9 bases. The V gene's germline CDR1 is SEHNR and CDR2 FQNEAQ (reference sequence). Germline trimming cut 1 base from V and 0 bases from J; bases unmatched to any gene: 8. The CDR3 covers 18 residues. In nucleotides, the CDR3 is TGTGCCAGCAGCTTAGTCTTCTCGGCGGGAGGGAGCACAGATACGCAGTATTTT. The encoded protein is CASSLVFSAGGSTDTQYF.

About this clone itself: The identical CDR3 is also encoded by other nucleotide sequences in the sample. The rearrangement joins TRBV5-4 to TRBJ1-6; no reliable D call. The CDR3 totals 12 residues. Germline CDR1 and CDR2: SGHNT and YYREEE (reference sequence). The V and J ends lost 5 bases and 10 bases respectively, with 10 bases between them. The DNA for the CDR3 is TGTGCCAGCAGTTTGCTGGGGTCACCCCTCCACTTT. This sequence encodes CASSLLGSPLHF. Drawing the rest from reference TRBV5-4 and TRBJ1-6, the complete variable domain is ETGVTQSPTHLIKTRGQQVTLRCSSQSGHNTVSWYQQALGQGPQFIFQYYREEENGRGNFPPRFSGLQFPNYSSELNVNALELDDSALYLCASSLLGSPLHFGNGTRLTVT.

CDR3: CASSLGAGHQPQHF. CDR3 in DNA: TGTGCCAGCAGCTTGGGGGCAGGCCATCAGCCCCAGCATTTT. The chain is built from TRBV5-8 and TRBJ1-5; D ambiguous. The V end was cut by 0 bases, the J end by 5 bases, with 9 bases between. The CDR3 sequence is 14 residues long. Germline V gene lookup returns CDR1 SGHTS and CDR2 YDEGEE.

The J gene is TRBJ1-4, the V gene TRBV28; TRBD1 agrees at 7 bases. Unmatched junction bases numbered 6, after V lost 3 bases and J lost 2 bases. CDR1 is MDHEN, CDR2 SYDVKM, per germline. The CDR3 has 16 residues. This CDR3 is CASSLYRGGTNEKLFF. In DNA form, the CDR3 reads TGTGCCAGCAGTTTGTACAGGGGAGGCACTAATGAAAAACTGTTTTTT. The full variable domain, in which reference TRBV28 and TRBJ1-4 provide the parts outside the CDR3, is DVKVTQSSRYLVKRTGEKVFLECVQDMDHENMFWYRQDPGLGLRLIYFSYDVKMKEKGDIPEGYSVSREKKERFSLILESASTNQTSMYLCASSLYRGGTNEKLFFGSGTQLSVL.

This chain joins TRBV7-2 and TRBJ2-1; no reliable D call. The germline CDR1 and CDR2 sequences are SGHTA and FQGNSA. The CDR3 loop spans 15 amino acids. Trimming left V 5 bases short and J 4 bases short, with 15 bases between. The CDR3: CASSPPGANYNEQFF. In nucleotides, the CDR3 is TGTGCCAGCAGCCCTCCGGGTGCTAATTACAATGAGCAGTTCTTC. The full variable domain, completed using reference TRBV7-2 and TRBJ2-1, is GAGVSQSPSNKVTEKGKDVELRCDPISGHTALYWYRQSLGQGLEFLIYFQGNSAPDKSGLPSDRFSAERTGGSVSTLTIQRTQQEDSAVYLCASSPPGANYNEQFFGPGTRLTVL.

The chain links TRBV28 to TRBJ2-7, with 7 bases matching TRBD2. The CDR3 covers 14 residues. V shed 7 bases, J shed 3 bases, and the junction held 9 bases outside the gene matches. Germline CDR1 MDHEN, CDR2 SYDVKM. CDR3: CASTSGAGDYEQYF. The CDR3 DNA reads TGTGCCAGCACCTCCGGGGCGGGGGACTACGAGCAGTACTTC.

The chain is built from TRBV6-5 and TRBJ2-5, with no clear D. Trimming took 2 bases from V and 4 from J, leaving 11 bases between them. CDR1 is MNHEY and CDR2 is SVGAGI in the germline V gene. CDR3 length: 14 amino acids. DNA of the CDR3: TGTGCCAGCAGTTACATGGGTAGAGGAGAGACCCAGTACTTC. Protein sequence: CASSYMGRGETQYF.

The chain recombines TRBV7-2 with TRBJ2-7; TRBD1 or TRBD2 may be the D gene (6 bases each). The CDR3 is made up of 15 amino acids. The V end was cut by 1 base, the J end by 7 bases, with 17 bases between. Germline V gene lookup returns CDR1 SGHTA and CDR2 FQGNSA. The CDR3 nucleotides read TGTGCCAGCAGCTTAGTCACAGGGACTTTTGCAGAGCAGTACTTC. It yields the protein CASSLVTGTFAEQYF. Full variable domain (rest looked up from reference TRBV7-2 and TRBJ2-7): GAGVSQSPSNKVTEKGKDVELRCDPISGHTALYWYRQSLGQGLEFLIYFQGNSAPDKSGLPSDRFSAERTGGSVSTLTIQRTQQEDSAVYLCASSLVTGTFAEQYFGPGTRLTVT.

This chain joins TRBV19 and TRBJ2-1; D ambiguous. The V gene lost 8 bases and the J gene lost 4 bases, with 15 bases spanning the gap. The CDR3 runs 14 residues. The germline V gene has CDR1 LNHDA and CDR2 SQIVND (reference sequence). The CDR3 sequence is CASQRRDHYNEQFF. CDR3 coding DNA: TGTGCCAGTCAGAGGCGAGACCATTACAATGAGCAGTTCTTC.

The V and J genes are TRBV28 and TRBJ2-4; D not certain. V shed 5 bases and J shed 9 bases, with 14 bases lying between them. CDR1 is MDHEN and CDR2 is SYDVKM in the germline V gene. The CDR3 spans 13 residues. The CDR3 nucleotides read TGTGCCAGCAGTGAATTACCCGGCCCCATTCAGTACTTC. It is translated as CASSELPGPIQYF.